This T cell receptor (beta chain) emerged from a study of identical twins. TCRdb re-derived calls from the 5' RACE reads in MiXCR, one entry per CDR3 protein. The sample consists of fewer than 650,000 distinct CDR3 sequences, roughly 7.1% of them appearing once. This clonotype occurred a few times. The CDR3 sequence is 14 residues long. V was clipped by 4 bases and J by 0 bases, with 7 bases between them. The germline gives CDR1 LGHDT, CDR2 YNNKEL (reference sequence). The sample was also reused in another study, on yellow fever vaccine responses in identical twins. From that study: Twins' vaccine T cell response reportedly gave the appearance of partial convergence and partial personalization.

The chain uses TRBV3-1 and TRBJ1-5, with D possibly matching TRBD1 (5 bases). The sequence was collected from a woman between 18 and 30 years old in good health. Input material: PBMCs. The CDR3 spells CASSLGHSNQPQHF. CDR3 DNA sequence: TGTGCCAGCAGCCTCGGACATAGCAATCAGCCCCAGCATTTT.